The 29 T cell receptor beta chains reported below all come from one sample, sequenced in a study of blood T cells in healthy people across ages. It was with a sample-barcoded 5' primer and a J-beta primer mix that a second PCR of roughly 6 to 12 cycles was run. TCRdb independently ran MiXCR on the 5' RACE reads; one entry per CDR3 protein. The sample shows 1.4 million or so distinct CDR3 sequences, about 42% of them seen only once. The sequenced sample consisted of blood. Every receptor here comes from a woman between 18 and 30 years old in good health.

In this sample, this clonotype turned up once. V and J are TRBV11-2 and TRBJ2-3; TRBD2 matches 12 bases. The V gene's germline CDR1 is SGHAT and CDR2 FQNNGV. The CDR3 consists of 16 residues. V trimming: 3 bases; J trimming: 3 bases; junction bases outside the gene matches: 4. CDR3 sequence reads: CASSLSGLAGTDTQYF. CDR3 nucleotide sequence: TGTGCCAGCAGCTTGAGCGGACTAGCGGGGACAGATACGCAGTATTTT.

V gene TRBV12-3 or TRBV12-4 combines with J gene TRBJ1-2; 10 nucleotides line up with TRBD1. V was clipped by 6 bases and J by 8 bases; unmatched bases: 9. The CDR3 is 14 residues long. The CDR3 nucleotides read TGTGCCAGCAGCCCGGGACAGGGGATGAGGGGCTACACCTTC. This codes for CASSPGQGMRGYTF.

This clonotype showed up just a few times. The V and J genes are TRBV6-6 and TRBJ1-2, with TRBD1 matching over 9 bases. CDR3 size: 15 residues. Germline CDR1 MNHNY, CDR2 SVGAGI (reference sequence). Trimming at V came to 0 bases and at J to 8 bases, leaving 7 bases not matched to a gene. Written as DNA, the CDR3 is TGTGCCAGCAGTTACTCCGGGGACAGGGCCGGGGGCTACACCTTC. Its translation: CASSYSGDRAGGYTF.

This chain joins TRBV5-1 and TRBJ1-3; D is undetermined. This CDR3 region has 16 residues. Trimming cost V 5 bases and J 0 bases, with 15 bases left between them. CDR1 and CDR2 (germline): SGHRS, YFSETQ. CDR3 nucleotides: TGCGCCAGCAGTTATACCGGGAAGAGCTCTGGAAACACCATATATTTT. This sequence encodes CASSYTGKSSGNTIYF.

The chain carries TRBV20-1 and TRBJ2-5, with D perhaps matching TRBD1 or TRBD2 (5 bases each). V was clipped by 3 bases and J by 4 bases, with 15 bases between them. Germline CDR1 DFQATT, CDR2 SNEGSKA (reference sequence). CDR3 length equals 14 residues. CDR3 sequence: CSASSWDARETQYF. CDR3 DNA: TGCAGTGCTAGTAGTTGGGACGCCCGAGAGACCCAGTACTTC.

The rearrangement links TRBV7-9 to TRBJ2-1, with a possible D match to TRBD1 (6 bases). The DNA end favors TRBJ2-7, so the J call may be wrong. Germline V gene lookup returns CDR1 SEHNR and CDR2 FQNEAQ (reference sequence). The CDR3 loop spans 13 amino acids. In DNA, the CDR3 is TGTGCCAGCAGAAAGGGGGATTACAATGAGCAGTACTTC. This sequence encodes CASRKGDYNEQYF.

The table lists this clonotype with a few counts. The CDR3 DNA reads as TGCAGTGCTAGAGTTCGCTCCGGGGCCACTGAAGCTTTCTTT. This gives the protein CSARVRSGATEAFF. The chain links TRBV20-1 to TRBJ1-1, with a weak D call TRBD1 (5 bases). The V and J ends lost 1 base and 4 bases respectively, with 13 bases between them. Germline values: CDR1 DFQATT, CDR2 SNEGSKA (reference sequence). The CDR3 is 14 amino acids.

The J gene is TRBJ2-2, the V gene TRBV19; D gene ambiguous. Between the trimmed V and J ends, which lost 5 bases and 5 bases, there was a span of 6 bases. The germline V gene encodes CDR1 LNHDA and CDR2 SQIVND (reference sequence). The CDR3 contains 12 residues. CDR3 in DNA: TGTGCCAGTAGTGCGGAAACCGGGGAGCTGTTTTTT. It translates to CASSAETGELFF. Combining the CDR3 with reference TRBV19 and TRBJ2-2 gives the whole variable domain DGGITQSPKYLFRKEGQNVTLSCEQNLNHDAMYWYRQDPGQGLRLIYYSQIVNDFQKGDIAEGYSVSREKKESFPLTVTSAQKNPTAFYLCASSAETGELFFGEGSRLTVL.

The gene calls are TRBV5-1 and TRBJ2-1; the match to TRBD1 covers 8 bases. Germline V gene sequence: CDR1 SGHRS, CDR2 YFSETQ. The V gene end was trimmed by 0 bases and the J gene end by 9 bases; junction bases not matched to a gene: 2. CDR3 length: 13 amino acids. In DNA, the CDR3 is TGCGCCAGCAGCTTGGGGGACAGGACTGAGCAGTTCTTC. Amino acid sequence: CASSLGDRTEQFF. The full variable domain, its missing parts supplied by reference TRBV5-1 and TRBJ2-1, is KAGVTQTPRYLIKTRGQQVTLSCSPISGHRSVSWYQQTPGQGLQFLFEYFSETQRNKGNFPGRFSGRQFSNSRSEMNVSTLELGDSALYLCASSLGDRTEQFFGPGTRLTVL.

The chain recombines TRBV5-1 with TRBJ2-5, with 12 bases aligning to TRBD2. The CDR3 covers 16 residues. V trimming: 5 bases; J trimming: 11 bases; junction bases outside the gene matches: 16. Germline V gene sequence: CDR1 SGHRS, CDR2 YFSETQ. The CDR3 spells CASRTTGTSGLYEQYF. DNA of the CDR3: TGCGCCAGCAGAACCACCGGGACTAGCGGGCTCTATGAGCAGTACTTC.

The CDR3 region is CASTPGQFYGYTF. In DNA form, the CDR3 reads TGTGCCAGCACCCCGGGACAGTTCTATGGCTACACCTTC. This chain links TRBV12-3 or TRBV12-4 with TRBJ1-2, with 7 bases matching TRBD1. The CDR3 totals 13 residues. With 7 bases clipped from V and 4 bases from J, the junction kept 6 bases outside the gene matches.

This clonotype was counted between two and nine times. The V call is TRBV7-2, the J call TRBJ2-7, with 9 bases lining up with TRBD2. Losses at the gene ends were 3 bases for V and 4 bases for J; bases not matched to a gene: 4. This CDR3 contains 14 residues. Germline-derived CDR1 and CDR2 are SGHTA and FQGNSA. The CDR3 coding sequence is TGTGCCAGCAGCTTTAGCGGGGGTTGTTACGAGCAGTACTTC. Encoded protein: CASSFSGGCYEQYF.

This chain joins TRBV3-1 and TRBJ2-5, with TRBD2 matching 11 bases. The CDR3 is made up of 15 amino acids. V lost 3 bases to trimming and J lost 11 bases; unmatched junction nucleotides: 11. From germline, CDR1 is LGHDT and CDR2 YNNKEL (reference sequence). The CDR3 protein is CASSQGSGGANEQYF. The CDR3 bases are TGTGCCAGCAGCCAGGGTAGCGGGGGGGCCAATGAGCAGTACTTC.

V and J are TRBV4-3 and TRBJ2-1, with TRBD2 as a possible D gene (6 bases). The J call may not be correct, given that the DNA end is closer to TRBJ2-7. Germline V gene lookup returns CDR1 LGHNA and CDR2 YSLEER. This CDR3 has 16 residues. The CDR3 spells CASSRDLAPPYNEQYF. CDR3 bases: TGCGCCAGCAGCCGAGACCTAGCGCCCCCCTACAATGAGCAGTACTTC.

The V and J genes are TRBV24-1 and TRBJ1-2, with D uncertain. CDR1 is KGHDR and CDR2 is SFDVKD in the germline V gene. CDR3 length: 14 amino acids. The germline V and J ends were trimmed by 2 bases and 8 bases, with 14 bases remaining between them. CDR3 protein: CATSDSSPPLGYTF. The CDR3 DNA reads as TGTGCCACCAGTGATTCTTCGCCCCCTCTCGGCTACACCTTC.

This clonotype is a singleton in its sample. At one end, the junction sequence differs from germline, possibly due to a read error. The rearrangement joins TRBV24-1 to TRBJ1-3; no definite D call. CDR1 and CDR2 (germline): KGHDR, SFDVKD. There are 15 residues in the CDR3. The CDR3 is CATTWCGDSGSTIYF. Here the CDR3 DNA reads TGTGCCACCACCTGGTGCGGAGACTCTGGAAGCACCATATATTTT.

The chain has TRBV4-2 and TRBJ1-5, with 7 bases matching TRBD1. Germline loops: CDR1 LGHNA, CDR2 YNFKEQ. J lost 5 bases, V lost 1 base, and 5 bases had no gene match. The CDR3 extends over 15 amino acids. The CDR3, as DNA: TGTGCCAGCAGCCAAGTAGGGGGCTTCGATCAGCCCCAGCATTTT. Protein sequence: CASSQVGGFDQPQHF.

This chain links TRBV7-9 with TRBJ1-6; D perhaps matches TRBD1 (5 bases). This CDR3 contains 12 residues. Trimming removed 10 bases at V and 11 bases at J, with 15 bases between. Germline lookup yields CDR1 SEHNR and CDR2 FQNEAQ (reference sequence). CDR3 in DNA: TGTGCCACCCGGTACGGGGGGACACCCCTCCACTTT. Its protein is CATRYGGTPLHF.

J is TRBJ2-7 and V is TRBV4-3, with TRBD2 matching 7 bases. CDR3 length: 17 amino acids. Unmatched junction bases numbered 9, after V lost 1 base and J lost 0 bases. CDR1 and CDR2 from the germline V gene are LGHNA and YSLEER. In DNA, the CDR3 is TGCGCCAGCAGCCAAGCGTGGGTAAGCGGGGACTCCTACGAGCAGTACTTC. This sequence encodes CASSQAWVSGDSYEQYF.

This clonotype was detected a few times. The CDR3 loop is CASSLTIADTQYF. For the CDR3, the DNA is TGTGCCAGCAGTTTGACGATCGCAGATACGCAGTATTTT. The chain is built from TRBV28 and TRBJ2-3; D unclear. Between the trimmed V and J ends, which lost 3 bases and 4 bases, there was a span of 8 bases. This CDR3 has 13 amino acids. CDR1 and CDR2 from the germline V gene are MDHEN and SYDVKM.

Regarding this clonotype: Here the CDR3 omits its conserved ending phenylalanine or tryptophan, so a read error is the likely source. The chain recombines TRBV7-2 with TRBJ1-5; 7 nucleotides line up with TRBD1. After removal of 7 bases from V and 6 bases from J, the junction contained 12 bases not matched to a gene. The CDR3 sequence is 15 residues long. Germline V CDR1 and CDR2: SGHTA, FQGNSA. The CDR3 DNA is TGTGCCAGCAACACCGGGACAGCTGCTTTTCAGCCCCAGCATTTG. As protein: CASNTGTAAFQPQHL.

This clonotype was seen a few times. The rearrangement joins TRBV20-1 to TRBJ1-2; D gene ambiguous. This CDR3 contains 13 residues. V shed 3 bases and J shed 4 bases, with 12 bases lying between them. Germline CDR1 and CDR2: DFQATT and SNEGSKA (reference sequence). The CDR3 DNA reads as TGCAGTGCTAGGAGACCAGAACTCTATGGCTACACCTTC. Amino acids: CSARRPELYGYTF.

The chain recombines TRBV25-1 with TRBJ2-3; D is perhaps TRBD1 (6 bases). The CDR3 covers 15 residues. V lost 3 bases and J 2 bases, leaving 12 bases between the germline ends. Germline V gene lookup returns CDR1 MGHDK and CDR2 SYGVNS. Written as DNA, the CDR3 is TGTGCCAGCAGTGACCACGGACAGTTCACAGATACGCAGTATTTT. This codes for CASSDHGQFTDTQYF.

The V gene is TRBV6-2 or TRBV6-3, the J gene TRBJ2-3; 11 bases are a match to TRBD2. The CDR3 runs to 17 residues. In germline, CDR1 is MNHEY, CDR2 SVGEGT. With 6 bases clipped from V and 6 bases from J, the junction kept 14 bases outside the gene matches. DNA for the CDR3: TGTGCCAGCAGGCAAGGAGAGCTAGCGGGAGGCTCGGATACGCAGTATTTT. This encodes CASRQGELAGGSDTQYF.

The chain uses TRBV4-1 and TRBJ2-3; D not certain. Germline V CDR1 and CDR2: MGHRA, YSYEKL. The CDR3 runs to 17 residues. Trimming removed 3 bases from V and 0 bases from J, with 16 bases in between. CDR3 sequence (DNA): TGCGCCAGCAGCCACGGCGGAGTGGGCAGTAGCACAGATACGCAGTATTTT. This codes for CASSHGGVGSSTDTQYF.

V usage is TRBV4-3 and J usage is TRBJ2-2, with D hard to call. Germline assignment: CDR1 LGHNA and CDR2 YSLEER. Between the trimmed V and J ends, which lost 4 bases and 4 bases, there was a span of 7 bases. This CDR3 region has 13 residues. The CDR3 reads CASSRRSTGELFF. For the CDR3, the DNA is TGCGCCAGCAGCCGGCGTAGCACCGGGGAGCTGTTTTTT.

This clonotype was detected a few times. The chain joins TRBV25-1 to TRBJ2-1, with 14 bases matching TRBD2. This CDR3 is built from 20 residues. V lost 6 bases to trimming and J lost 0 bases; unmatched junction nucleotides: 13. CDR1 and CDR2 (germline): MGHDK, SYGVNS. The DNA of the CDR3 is TGTGCCAGCAGCGAACTGCCGGGACTAGCGGGAGTGAGCTCCTACAATGAGCAGTTCTTC. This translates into CASSELPGLAGVSSYNEQFF.

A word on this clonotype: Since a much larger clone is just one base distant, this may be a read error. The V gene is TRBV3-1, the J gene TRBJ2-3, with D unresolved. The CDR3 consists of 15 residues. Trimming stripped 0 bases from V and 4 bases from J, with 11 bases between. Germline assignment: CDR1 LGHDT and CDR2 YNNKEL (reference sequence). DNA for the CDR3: TGTGCCAGCAGCCAAGATCCGGCGTACGCAGATACGCAGTATTTT. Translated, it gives CASSQDPAYADTQYF.

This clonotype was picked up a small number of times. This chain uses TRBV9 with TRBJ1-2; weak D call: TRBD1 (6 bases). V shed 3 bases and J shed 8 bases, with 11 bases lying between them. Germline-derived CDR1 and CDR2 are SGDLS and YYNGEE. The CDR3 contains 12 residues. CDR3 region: CASSAGVYGYTF. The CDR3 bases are TGTGCCAGCAGCGCAGGGGTTTACGGCTACACCTTC. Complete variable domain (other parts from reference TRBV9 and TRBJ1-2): DSGVTQTPKHLITATGQRVTLRCSPRSGDLSVYWYQQSLDQGLQFLIQYYNGEERAKGNILERFSAQQFPDLHSELNLSSLELGDSALYFCASSAGVYGYTFGSGTRLTVV.